This entry lists 4 T cell receptor beta chains sequenced from one sample in a study of blood T cell repertoires in COVID-19. Profiled with immunoSEQ multiplex PCR; TCRdb holds only in-frame clones, not every one. The sample has tens of thousands of clones; 86% are singletons. The sample taken for sequencing was peripheral blood. Source of these receptors: a man between 65 and 85 years old with active COVID-19.

J is TRBJ1-1 and V is TRBV18, with D unclear. CDR1 and CDR2 from the germline V gene are KGHSH and LQKENI. V was pared by 4 bases and J by 1 base, with 13 bases between. The CDR3 is 15 residues long. Here the CDR3 DNA reads TGTGCCAGCTCACGTAGTGTCCAGGCGAACACTGAAGCTTTCTTT. It translates to CASSRSVQANTEAFF. The complete variable domain, with remaining parts taken from reference TRBV18 and TRBJ1-1, reads NAGVMQNPRHLVRRRGQEARLRCSPMKGHSHVYWYRQLPEEGLKFMVYLQKENIIDESGMPKERFSAEFPKEGPSILRIQQVVRGDSAAYFCASSRSVQANTEAFFGQGTRLTVV.

The chain recombines TRBV5-6 with TRBJ1-1, with D possibly TRBD1 on 5 matching bases. V dropped 6 bases and J dropped 5 bases, with 17 bases sitting between them. Germline V CDR1 and CDR2: SGHDT, YYEEEE. The CDR3 consists of 14 residues. The CDR3 DNA reads TGTGCCAGCACTGAGGGGCGGGGGTGGACTGAAGCTTTCTTT. Its protein product is CASTEGRGWTEAFF.

CDR3 nucleotides: TGCGCCAGCAAGCCAGGAGGGGCTGGAGATACGCAGTATTTT. The encoded protein is CASKPGGAGDTQYF. The chain links TRBV5-1 to TRBJ2-3; possible D gene TRBD2, 6 bases. Germline V lookup: CDR1 SGHRS, CDR2 YFSETQ. This CDR3 has 14 amino acids. V was clipped by 6 bases and J by 5 bases, with 16 bases between them.

A remark on this clone: The sample has other DNA sequences that encode this CDR3 too. The chain links TRBV9 to TRBJ2-6; possibly TRBD2 for D (6 bases). The V gene lost 0 bases and the J gene lost 2 bases, with 6 bases spanning the gap. This CDR3 region has 15 residues. Looked up from germline, CDR1 is SGDLS and CDR2 is YYNGEE. This CDR3 reads CASSVAGAGANVLTF. CDR3 bases: TGTGCCAGCAGCGTAGCGGGGGCTGGGGCCAACGTCCTGACTTTC.